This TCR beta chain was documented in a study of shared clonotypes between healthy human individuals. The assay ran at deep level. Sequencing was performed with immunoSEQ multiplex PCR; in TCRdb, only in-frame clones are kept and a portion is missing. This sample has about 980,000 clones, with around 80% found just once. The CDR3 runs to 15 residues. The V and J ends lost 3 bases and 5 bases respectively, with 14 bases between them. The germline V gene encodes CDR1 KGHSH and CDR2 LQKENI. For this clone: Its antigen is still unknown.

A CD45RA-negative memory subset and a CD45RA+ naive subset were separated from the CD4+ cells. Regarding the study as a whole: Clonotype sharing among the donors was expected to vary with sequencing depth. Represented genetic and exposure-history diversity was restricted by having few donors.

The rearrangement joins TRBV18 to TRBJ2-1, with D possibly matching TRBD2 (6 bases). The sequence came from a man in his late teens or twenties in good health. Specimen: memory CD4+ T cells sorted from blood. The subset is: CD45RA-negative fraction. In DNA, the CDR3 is TGTGCCAGCTCACCCGGGACTCCCCCGGACAATGAGCAGTTCTTC. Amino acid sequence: CASSPGTPPDNEQFF.